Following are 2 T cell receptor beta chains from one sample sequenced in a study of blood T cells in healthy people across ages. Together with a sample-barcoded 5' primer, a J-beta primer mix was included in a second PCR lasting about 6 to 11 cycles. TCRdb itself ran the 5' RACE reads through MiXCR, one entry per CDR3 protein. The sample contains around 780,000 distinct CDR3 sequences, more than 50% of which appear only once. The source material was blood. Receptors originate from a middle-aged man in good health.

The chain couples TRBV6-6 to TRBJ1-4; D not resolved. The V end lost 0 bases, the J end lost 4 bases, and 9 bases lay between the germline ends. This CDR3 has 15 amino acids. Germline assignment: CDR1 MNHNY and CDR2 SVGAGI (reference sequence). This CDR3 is CASSYSLGSNEKLFF. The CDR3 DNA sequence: TGTGCCAGCAGTTACTCGTTGGGGAGTAATGAAAAACTGTTTTTT.

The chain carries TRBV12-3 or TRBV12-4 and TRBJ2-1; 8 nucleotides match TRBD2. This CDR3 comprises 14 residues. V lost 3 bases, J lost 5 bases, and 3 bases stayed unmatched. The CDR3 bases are TGTGCCAGCAGTTTTGGACTAGCCCACAATGAGCAGTTCTTC. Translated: CASSFGLAHNEQFF.